This T cell receptor beta chain was observed in a study of blood T cell repertoires in COVID-19. Overall study context: Collection of acute and convalescent COVID-19 samples took place in the United States, Italy and Spain. Sample material is recorded as cDNA or gDNA derived from T cells, B-cell-depleted T cells, or PBMCs.

The table came from immunoSEQ multiplex PCR; TCRdb's copy has only in-frame clones and leaves some out. The sample has some 180,000 clones, roughly 89% seen once. Germline CDR1 reads SGDLS; CDR2 reads YYNGEE. Trimming cost V 2 bases and J 5 bases; bases outside gene matches: 11. The CDR3 consists of 16 residues. Sequenced material: peripheral blood. The TCR comes from a man aged 50 or older with acute or convalescent COVID-19. This chain joins TRBV9 and TRBJ1-1, with 8 bases lining up with TRBD1. CDR3 protein: CASSVGPITGGTEAFF. The CDR3 DNA reads as TGTGCCAGCAGCGTTGGGCCAATCACAGGGGGGACTGAAGCTTTCTTT.